This entry is about one T cell receptor (beta chain). Its specificity is unknown. The data were obtained in a study of cytomegalovirus exposure and HLA in healthy donors. Whole-study results and caveats: Later analysis identified 17,000 or so TCR beta sequences associated with HLA alleles, using a false discovery rate threshold of 0.05. Later on, an analysis showed TCR association rates differing by HLA locus, with DRB1 the most and HLA-C the fewest. In a later analysis, HLA-associated beta chains showed higher expansion and lower generation probabilities than comparable chains.

Germline V gene sequence: CDR1 SGHDT, CDR2 YYEEEE. The CDR3 extends over 16 amino acids. Unmatched junction bases numbered 10, after V lost 1 base and J lost 3 bases. Primers: 60 Vbeta forward and 13 Jbeta reverse. The assay was immunoSEQ multiplex PCR, and TCRdb's table has in-frame clones only and misses some. The table records around 130,000 clones, around 80% of them present only once. The clonotype originates from a woman aged 40 to 50 in good health and CMV-seronegative. The chain uses TRBV5-6 and TRBJ2-7, with 7 bases aligning to TRBD2. Sequenced sample: PBMCs. The CDR3 coding sequence is TGTGCCAGCAGCTTGATTCGGGGACTACAACACTACGAGCAGTACTTC. Protein sequence: CASSLIRGLQHYEQYF.